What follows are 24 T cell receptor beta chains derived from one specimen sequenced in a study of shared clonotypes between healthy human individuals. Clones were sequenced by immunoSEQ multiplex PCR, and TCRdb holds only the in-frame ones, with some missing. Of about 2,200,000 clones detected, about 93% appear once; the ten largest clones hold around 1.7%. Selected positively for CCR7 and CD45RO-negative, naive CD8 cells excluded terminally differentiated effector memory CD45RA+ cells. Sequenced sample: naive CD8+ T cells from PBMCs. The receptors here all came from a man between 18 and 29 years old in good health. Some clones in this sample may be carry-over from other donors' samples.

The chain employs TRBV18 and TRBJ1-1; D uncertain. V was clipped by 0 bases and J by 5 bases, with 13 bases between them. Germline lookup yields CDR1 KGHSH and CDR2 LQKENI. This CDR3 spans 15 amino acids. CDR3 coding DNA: TGTGCCAGCTCACCACCCCCAAGAGAAGGGACTGAAGCTTTCTTT. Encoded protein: CASSPPPREGTEAFF. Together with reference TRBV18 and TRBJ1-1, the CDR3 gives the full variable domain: NAGVMQNPRHLVRRRGQEARLRCSPMKGHSHVYWYRQLPEEGLKFMVYLQKENIIDESGMPKERFSAEFPKEGPSILRIQQVVRGDSAAYFCASSPPPREGTEAFFGQGTRLTVV.

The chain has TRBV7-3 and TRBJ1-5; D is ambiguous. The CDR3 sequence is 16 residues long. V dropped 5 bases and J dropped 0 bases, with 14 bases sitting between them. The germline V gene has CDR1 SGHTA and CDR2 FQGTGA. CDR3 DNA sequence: TGTGCCAGCAGCCGAAGGAGTTCAGGTAGCAATCAGCCCCAGCATTTT. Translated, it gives CASSRRSSGSNQPQHF.

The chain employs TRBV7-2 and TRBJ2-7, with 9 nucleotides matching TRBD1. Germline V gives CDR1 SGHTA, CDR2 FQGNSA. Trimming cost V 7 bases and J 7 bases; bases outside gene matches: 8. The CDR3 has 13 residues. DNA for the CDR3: TGTGCCAGCACCCCTCCGACAGGGGGAGAGCAGTACTTC. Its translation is CASTPPTGGEQYF. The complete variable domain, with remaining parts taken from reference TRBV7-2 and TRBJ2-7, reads GAGVSQSPSNKVTEKGKDVELRCDPISGHTALYWYRQSLGQGLEFLIYFQGNSAPDKSGLPSDRFSAERTGGSVSTLTIQRTQQEDSAVYLCASTPPTGGEQYFGPGTRLTVT.

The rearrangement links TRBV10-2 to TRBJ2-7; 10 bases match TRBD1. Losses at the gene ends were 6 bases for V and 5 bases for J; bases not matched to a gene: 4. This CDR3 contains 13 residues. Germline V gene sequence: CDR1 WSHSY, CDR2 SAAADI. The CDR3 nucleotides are TGCGCCAGCAGGGACAGGGGGTGGGACGAGCAGTACTTC. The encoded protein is CASRDRGWDEQYF.

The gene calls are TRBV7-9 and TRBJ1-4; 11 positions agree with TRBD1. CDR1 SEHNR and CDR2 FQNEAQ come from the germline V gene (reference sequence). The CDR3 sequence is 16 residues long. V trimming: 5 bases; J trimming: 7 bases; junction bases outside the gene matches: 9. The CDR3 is CASSRRTGQGVEKLFF. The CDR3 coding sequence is TGTGCCAGCAGCCGGAGAACGGGACAGGGGGTTGAAAAACTGTTTTTT.

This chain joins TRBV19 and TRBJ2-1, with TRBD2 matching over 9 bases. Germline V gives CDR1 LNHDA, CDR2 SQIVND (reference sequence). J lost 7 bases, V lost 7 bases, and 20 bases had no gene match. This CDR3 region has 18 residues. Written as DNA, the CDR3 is TGTGCCAGTATGGACCCCAGACTAGCGGATTATCTTGGGAATGAGCAGTTCTTC. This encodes CASMDPRLADYLGNEQFF.

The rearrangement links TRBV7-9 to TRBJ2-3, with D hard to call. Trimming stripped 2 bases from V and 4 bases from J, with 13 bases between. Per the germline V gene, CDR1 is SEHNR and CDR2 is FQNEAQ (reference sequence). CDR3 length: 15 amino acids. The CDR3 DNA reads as TGTGCCAGCAGCTTAAAGGCAGATCTATCAGATACGCAGTATTTT. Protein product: CASSLKADLSDTQYF.

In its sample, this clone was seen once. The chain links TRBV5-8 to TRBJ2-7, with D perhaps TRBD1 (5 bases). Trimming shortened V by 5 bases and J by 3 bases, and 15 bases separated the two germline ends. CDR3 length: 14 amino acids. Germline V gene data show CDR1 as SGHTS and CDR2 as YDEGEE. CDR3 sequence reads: CASRLPGMNYEQYF. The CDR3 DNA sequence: TGTGCCAGCAGACTACCAGGGATGAACTACGAGCAGTACTTC. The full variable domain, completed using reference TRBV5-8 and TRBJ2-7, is EAGVTQSPTHLIKTRGQQATLRCSPISGHTSVYWYQQALGLGLQFLLWYDEGEERNRGNFPPRFSGRQFPNYSSELNVNALELEDSALYLCASRLPGMNYEQYFGPGTRLTVT.

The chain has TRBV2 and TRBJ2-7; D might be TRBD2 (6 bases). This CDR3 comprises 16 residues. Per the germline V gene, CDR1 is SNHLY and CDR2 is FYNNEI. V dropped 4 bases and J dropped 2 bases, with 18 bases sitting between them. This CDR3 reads CASSGTGGLFTYEQYF. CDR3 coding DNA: TGTGCCAGCAGTGGTACCGGGGGTCTCTTCACCTACGAGCAGTACTTC. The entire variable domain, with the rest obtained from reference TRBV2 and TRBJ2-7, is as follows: EPEVTQTPSHQVTQMGQEVILRCVPISNHLYFYWYRQILGQKVEFLVSFYNNEISEKSEIFDDQFSVERPDGSNFTLKIRSTKLEDSAMYFCASSGTGGLFTYEQYFGPGTRLTVT.

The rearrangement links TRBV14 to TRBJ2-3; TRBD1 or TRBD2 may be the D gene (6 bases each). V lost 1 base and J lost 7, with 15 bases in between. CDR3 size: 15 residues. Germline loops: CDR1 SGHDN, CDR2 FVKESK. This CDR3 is CASSQAGAGMHTQYF. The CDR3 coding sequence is TGTGCCAGCAGCCAAGCAGGGGCGGGAATGCATACGCAGTATTTT. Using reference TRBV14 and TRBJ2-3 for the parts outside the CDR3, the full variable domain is EAGVTQFPSHSVIEKGQTVTLRCDPISGHDNLYWYRRVMGKEIKFLLHFVKESKQDESGMPNNRFLAERTGGTYSTLKVQPAELEDSGVYFCASSQAGAGMHTQYFGPGTRLTVL.

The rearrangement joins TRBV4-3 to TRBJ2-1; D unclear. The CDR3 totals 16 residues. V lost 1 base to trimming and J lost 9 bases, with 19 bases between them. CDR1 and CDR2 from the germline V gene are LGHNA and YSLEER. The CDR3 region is CASSQAWVGLVTEQFF. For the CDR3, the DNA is TGCGCCAGCAGCCAAGCTTGGGTAGGCCTAGTGACTGAGCAGTTCTTC.

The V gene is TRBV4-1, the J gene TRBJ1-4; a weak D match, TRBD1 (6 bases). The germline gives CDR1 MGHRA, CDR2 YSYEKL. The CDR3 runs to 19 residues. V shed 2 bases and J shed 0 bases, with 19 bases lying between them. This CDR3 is CASSQPGHKWGATNEKLFF. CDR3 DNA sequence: TGCGCCAGCAGCCAACCGGGACATAAGTGGGGTGCAACTAATGAAAAACTGTTTTTT.

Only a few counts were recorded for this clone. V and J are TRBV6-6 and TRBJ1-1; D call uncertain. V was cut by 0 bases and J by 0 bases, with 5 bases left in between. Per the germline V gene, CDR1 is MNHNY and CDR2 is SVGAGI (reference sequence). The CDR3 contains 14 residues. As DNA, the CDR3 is TGTGCCAGCAGTTACTCGAGGCTGAACACTGAAGCTTTCTTT. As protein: CASSYSRLNTEAFF.

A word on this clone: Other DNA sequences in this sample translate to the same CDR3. CDR3 sequence reads: CASSLGGTGNTIYF. The DNA for the CDR3 is TGTGCCAGCAGCTTGGGGGGCACTGGAAACACCATATATTTT. This rearrangement joins TRBV7-9 to TRBJ1-3; D might be TRBD1 (6 bases). The CDR3 is made up of 14 amino acids. Germline V CDR1 and CDR2: SEHNR, FQNEAQ (reference sequence). Trimming took 3 bases from V and 2 from J, leaving 8 bases between them.

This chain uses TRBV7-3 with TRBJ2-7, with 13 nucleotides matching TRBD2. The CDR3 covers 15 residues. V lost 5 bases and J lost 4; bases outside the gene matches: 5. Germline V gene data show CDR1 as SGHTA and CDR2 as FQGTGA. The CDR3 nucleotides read TGTGCCAGCAGCCAGGGACTAGCGGGAAAGTACGAGCAGTACTTC. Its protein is CASSQGLAGKYEQYF.

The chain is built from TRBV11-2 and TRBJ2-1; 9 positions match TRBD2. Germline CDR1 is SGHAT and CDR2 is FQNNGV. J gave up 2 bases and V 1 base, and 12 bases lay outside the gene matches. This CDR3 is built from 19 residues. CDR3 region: CASSLGASGTELAYNEQFF. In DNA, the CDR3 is TGTGCCAGCAGCTTAGGAGCTAGCGGGACCGAGCTAGCCTACAATGAGCAGTTCTTC.

The CDR3 bases are TGTGCCACCTGGGACTTGACGTACAATGAGCAGTTCTTC. Protein: CATWDLTYNEQFF. The chain is built from TRBV27 and TRBJ2-1, with TRBD2 as a possible D gene (6 bases). The germline gives CDR1 MNHEY, CDR2 SMNVEV (reference sequence). The germline V and J ends were trimmed by 10 bases and 4 bases, with 14 bases remaining between them. The CDR3 sequence is 13 residues long.

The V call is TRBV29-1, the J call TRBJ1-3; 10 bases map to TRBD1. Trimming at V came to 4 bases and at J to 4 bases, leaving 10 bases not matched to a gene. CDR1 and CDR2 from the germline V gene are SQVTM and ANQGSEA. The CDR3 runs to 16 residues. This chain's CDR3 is CSVAGTGEGIGNTIYF. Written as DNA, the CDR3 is TGCAGCGTTGCCGGGACAGGGGAAGGAATAGGAAACACCATATATTTT.

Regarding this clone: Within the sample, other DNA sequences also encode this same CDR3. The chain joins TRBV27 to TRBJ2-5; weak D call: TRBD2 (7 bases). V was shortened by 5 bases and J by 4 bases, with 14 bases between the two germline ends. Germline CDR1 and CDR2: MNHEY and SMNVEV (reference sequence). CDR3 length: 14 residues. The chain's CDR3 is CASSPRGAGETQYF. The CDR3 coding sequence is TGTGCCAGCAGTCCCCGGGGGGCCGGAGAGACCCAGTACTTC.

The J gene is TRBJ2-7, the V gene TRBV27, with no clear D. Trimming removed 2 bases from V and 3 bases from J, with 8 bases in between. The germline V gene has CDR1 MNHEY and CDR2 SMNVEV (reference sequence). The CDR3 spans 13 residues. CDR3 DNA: TGTGCCAGCAGTTTAAGACACTTCTACGAGCAGTACTTC. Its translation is CASSLRHFYEQYF.

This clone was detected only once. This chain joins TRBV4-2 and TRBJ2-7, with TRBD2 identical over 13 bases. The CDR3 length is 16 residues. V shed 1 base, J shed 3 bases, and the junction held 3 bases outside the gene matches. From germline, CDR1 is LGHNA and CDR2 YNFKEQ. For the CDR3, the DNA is TGTGCCAGCAGCCAAGGGACTAGCGGGAGCTACTACGAGCAGTACTTC. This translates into CASSQGTSGSYYEQYF.

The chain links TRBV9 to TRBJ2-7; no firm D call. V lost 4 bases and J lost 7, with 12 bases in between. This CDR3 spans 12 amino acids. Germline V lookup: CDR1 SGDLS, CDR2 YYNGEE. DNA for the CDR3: TGTGCCAGCAGCCACCCCTCCGGGGAGCAGTACTTC. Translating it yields CASSHPSGEQYF.

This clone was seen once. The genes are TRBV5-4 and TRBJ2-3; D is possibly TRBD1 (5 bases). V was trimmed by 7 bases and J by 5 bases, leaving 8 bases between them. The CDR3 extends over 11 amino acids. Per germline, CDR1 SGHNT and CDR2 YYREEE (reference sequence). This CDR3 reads CASLQGDTQYF. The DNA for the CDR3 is TGTGCCAGCCTCCAGGGAGATACGCAGTATTTT.

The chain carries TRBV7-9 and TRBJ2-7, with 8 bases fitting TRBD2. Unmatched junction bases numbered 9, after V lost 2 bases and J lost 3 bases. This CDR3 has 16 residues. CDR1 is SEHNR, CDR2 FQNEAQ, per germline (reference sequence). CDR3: CASSLKGAGAHYEQYF. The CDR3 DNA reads TGTGCCAGCAGCTTAAAAGGAGCGGGAGCCCACTACGAGCAGTACTTC.